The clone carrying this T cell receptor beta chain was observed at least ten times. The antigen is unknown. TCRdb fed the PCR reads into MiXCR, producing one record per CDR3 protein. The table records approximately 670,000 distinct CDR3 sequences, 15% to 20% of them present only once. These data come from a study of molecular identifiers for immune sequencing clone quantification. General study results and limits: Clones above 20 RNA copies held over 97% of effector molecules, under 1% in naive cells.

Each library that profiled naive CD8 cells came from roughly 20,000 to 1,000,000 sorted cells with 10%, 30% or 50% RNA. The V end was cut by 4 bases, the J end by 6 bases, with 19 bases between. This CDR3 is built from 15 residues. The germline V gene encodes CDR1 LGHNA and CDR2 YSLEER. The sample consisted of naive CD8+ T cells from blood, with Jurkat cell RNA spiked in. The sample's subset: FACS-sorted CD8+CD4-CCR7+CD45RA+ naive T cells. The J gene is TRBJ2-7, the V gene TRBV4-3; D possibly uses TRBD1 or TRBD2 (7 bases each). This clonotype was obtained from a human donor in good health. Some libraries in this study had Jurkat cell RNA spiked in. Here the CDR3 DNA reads TGCGCCAGCAGCCCAGACAGGGCTAGCGGAGGCGAGCAGTACTTC. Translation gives CASSPDRASGGEQYF.